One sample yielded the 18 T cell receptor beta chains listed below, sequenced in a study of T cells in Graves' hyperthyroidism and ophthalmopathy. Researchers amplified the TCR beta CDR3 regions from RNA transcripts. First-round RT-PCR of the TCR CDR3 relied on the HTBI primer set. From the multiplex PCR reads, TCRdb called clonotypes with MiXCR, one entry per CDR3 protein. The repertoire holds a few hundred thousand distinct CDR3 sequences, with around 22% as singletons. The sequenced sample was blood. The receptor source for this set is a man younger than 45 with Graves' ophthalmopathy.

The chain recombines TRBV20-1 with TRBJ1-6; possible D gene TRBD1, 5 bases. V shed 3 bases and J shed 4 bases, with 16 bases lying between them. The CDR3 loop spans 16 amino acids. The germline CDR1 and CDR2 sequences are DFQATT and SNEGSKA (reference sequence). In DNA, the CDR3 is TGCAGTGCTAGTTCGCCCGGAGGGGCATATAATTCACCCCTCCACTTT. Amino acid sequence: CSASSPGGAYNSPLHF.

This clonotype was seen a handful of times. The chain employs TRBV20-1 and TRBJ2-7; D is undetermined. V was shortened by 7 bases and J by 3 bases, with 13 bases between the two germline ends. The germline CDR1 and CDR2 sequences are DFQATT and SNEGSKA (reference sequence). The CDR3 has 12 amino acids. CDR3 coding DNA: TGCAGTGTCAACATGGGCAGCTACGAGCAGTACTTC. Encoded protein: CSVNMGSYEQYF.

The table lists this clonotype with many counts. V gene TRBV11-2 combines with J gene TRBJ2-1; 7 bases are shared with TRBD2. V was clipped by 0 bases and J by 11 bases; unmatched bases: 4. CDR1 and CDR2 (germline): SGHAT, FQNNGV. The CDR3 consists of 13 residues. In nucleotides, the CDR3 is TGTGCCAGCAGCTTAGATCTAGCGGATAAGCAGTTCTTC. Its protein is CASSLDLADKQFF. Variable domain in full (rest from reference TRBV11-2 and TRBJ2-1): EAGVAQSPRYKIIEKRQSVAFWCNPISGHATLYWYQQILGQGPKLLIQFQNNGVVDDSQLPKDRFSAERLKGVDSTLKIQPAKLEDSAVYLCASSLDLADKQFFGPGTRLTVL.

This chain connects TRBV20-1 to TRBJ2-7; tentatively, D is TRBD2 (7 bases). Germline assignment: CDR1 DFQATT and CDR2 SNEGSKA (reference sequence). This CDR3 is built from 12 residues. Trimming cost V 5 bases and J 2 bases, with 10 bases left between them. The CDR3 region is CSARGATYEQYF. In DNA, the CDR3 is TGCAGTGCTCGGGGGGCCACCTACGAGCAGTACTTC.

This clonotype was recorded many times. Here the CDR3 reads CASSGRADGELFF. The CDR3 nucleotides are TGTGCCAGCAGTGGGAGGGCTGACGGGGAGCTGTTTTTT. The V call is TRBV6-1, the J call TRBJ2-2, with D possibly matching TRBD2 (6 bases). Germline CDR1 and CDR2: MNHNS and SASEGT. This CDR3 region has 13 residues. Trimming took 4 bases from V and 7 from J, leaving 10 bases between them.

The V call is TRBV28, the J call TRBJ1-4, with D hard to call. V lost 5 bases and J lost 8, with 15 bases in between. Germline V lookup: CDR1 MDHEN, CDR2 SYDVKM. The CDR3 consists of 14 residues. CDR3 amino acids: CASSPGGRHEKLFF. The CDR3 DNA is TGTGCCAGCAGTCCTGGAGGGAGGCACGAAAAACTGTTTTTT.

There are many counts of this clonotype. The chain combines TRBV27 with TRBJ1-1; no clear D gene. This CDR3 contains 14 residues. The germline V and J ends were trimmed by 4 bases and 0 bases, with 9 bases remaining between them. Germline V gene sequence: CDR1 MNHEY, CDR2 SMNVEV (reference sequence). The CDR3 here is CASSSLIMNTEAFF. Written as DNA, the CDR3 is TGTGCCAGCAGTTCCCTTATAATGAACACTGAAGCTTTCTTT.

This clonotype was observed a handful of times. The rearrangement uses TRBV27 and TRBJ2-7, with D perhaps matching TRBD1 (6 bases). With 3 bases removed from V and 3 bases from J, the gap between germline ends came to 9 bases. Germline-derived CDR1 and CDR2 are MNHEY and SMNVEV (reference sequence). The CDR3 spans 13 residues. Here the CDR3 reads CASSFTGSYEQYF. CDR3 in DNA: TGTGCCAGCAGTTTCACAGGGAGCTACGAGCAGTACTTC.

The chain's CDR3 is CASSETGAYEQYF. The CDR3 nucleotides are TGTGCCAGCAGTGAGACAGGGGCCTACGAGCAGTACTTC. The V gene is TRBV25-1, the J gene TRBJ2-7; the match to TRBD1 covers 8 bases. V was clipped by 3 bases and J by 2 bases; unmatched bases: 0. Germline lookup yields CDR1 MGHDK and CDR2 SYGVNS. The CDR3 length is 13 residues.

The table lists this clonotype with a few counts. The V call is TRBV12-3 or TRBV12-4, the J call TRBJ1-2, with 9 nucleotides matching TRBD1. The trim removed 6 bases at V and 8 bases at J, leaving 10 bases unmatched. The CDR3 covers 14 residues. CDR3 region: CASSEEQGAWGYTF. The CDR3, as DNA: TGTGCCAGCAGCGAAGAACAGGGGGCTTGGGGCTACACCTTC.

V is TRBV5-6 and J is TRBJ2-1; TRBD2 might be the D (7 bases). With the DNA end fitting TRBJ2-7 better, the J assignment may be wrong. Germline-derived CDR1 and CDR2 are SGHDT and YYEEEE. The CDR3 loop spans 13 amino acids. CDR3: CASSHQGTNEQYF. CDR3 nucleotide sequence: TGTGCCAGCAGCCATCAGGGGACTAATGAGCAGTACTTC.

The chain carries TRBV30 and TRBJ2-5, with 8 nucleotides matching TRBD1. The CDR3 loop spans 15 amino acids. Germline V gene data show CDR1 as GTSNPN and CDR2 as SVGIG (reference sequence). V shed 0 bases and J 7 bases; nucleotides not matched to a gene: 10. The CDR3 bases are TGTGCCTGGAGTGTAGCCGGGACAGGCGGCGGGACCCAGTACTTC. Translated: CAWSVAGTGGGTQYF.

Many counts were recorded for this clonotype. CDR3 loop: CASSPPHRQEETQYF. CDR3 in DNA: TGTGCCAGCAGTCCCCCTCACAGGCAAGAGGAGACCCAGTACTTC. The chain uses TRBV28 and TRBJ2-5; possibly TRBD1 for D (5 bases). This CDR3 region has 15 residues. Trimming shortened V by 5 bases and J by 5 bases, and 18 bases separated the two germline ends. The germline CDR1 and CDR2 sequences are MDHEN and SYDVKM.

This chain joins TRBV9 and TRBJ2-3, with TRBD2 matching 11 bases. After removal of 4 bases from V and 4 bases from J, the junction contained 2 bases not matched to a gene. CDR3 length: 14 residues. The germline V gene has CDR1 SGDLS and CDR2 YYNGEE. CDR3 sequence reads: CASSTSGSSDTQYF. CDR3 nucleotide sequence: TGTGCCAGCAGCACTAGCGGGAGTTCAGATACGCAGTATTTT.

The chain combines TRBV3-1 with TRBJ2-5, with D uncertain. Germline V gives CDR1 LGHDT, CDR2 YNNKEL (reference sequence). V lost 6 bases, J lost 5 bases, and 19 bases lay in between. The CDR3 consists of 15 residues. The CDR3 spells CASSYGPAYEETQYF. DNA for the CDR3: TGTGCCAGCAGTTACGGTCCAGCCTACGAGGAGACCCAGTACTTC.

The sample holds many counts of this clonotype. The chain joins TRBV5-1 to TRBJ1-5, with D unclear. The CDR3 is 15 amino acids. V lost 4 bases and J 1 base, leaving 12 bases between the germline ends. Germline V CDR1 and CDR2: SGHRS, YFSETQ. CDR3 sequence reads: CASSPSGRSNQPQHF. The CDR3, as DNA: TGCGCCAGCAGCCCCTCAGGCCGGAGCAATCAGCCCCAGCATTTT.

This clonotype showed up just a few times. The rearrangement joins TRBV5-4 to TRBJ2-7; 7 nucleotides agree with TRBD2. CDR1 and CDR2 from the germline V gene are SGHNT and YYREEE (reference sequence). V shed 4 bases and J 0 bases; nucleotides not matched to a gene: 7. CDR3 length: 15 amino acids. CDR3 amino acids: CASSAISGHSYEQYF. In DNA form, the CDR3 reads TGTGCCAGCAGCGCCATTAGCGGGCACTCCTACGAGCAGTACTTC.

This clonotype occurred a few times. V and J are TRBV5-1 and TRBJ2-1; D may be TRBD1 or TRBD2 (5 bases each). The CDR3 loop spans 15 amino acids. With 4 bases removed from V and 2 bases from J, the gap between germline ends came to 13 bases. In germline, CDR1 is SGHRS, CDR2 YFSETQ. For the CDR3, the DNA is TGCGCCAGCAGCGAGGGGTCCTTCACCTACAATGAGCAGTTCTTC. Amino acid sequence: CASSEGSFTYNEQFF.